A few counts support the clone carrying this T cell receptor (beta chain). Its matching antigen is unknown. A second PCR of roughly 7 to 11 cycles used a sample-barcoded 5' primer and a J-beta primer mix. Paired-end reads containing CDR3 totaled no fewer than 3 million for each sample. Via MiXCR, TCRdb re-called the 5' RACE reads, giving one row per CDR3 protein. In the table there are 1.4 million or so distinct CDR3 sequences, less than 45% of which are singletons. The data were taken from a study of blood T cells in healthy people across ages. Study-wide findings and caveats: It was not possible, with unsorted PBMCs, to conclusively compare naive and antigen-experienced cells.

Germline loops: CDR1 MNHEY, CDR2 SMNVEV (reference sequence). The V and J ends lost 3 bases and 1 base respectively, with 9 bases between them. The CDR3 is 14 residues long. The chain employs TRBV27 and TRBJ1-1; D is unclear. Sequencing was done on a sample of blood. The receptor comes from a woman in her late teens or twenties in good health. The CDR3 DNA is TGTGCCAGCAGTTTTTTGAGCGGGAACACTGAAGCTTTCTTT. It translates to CASSFLSGNTEAFF.